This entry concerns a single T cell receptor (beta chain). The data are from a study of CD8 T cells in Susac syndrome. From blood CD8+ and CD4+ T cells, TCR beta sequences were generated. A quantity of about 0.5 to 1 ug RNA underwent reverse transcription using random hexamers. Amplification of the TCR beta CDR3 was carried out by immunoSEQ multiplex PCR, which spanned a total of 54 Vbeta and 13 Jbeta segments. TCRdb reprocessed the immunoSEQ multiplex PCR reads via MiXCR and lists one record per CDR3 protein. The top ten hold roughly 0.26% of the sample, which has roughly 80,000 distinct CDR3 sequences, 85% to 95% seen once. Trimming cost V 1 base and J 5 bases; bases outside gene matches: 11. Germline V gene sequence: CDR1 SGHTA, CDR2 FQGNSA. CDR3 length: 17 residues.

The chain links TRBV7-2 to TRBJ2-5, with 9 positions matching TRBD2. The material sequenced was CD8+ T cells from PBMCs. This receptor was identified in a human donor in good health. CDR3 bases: TGTGCCAGCAGCTTAGAAGCGGCGGGGGGGATCGGGGAGACCCAGTACTTC. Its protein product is CASSLEAAGGIGETQYF.